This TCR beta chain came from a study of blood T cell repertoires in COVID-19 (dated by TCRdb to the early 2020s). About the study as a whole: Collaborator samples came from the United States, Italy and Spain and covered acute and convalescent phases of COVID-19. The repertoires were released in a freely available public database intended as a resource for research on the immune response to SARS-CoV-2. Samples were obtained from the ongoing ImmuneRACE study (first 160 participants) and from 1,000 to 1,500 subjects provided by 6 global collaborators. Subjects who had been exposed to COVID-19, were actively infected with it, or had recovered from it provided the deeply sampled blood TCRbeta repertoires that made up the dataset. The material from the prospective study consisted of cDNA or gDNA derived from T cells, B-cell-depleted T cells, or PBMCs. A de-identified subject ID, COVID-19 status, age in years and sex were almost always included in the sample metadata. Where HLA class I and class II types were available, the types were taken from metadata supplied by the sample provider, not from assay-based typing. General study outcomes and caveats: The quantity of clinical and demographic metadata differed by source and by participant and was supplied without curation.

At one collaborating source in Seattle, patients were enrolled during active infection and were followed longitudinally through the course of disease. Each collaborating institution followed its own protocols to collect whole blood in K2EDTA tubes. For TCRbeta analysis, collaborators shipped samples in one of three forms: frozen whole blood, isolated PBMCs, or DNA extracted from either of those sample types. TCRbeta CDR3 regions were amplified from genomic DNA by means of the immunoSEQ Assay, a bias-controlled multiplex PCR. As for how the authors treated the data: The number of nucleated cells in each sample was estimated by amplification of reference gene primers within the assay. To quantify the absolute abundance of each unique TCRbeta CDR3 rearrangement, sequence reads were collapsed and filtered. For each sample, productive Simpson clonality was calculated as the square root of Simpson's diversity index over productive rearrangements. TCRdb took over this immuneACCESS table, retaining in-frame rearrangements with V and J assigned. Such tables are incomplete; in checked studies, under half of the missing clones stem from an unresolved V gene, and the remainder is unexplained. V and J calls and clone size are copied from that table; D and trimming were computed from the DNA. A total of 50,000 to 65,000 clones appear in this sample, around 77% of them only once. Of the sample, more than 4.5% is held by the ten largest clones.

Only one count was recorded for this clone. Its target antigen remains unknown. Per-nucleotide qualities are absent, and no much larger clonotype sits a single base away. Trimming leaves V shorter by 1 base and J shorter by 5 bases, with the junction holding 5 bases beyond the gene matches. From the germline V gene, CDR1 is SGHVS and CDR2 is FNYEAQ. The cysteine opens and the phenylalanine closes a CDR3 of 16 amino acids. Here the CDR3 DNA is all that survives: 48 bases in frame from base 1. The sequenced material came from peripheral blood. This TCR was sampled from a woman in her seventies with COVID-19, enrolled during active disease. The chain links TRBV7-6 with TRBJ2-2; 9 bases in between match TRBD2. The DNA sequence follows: TGTGCCAGCAGCTTAGGAGCGGGGGGTGGAACCGGGGAGCTGTTTTTT. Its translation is CASSLGAGGGTGELFF.